The 3 T cell receptor beta chains below were found in one sample sequenced in a study of Graves' ophthalmopathy and Graves' hyperthyroidism. Amplified TCR beta CDR3 regions were obtained using RNA transcripts as template. RT-PCR with HTBI primers came first, then second-round multiplex PCR. One entry per CDR3 protein, called by TCRdb with MiXCR from the multiplex PCR reads. The data show approximately 700,000 distinct CDR3 sequences, about 41% seen once. Material for sequencing was peripheral blood. These receptor sequences come from an adult man with Graves' ophthalmopathy.

Ten or more counts support this clonotype. The chain carries TRBV29-1 and TRBJ2-2; TRBD1 might be the D (6 bases). Trimming took off 1 base at V and 5 bases at J, with 11 bases between the two ends. The CDR3 is 14 amino acids. Germline CDR1 SQVTM, CDR2 ANQGSEA. DNA of the CDR3: TGCAGCGTTGAAGTCCAGGGGAGTACCGGGGAGCTGTTTTTT. As protein: CSVEVQGSTGELFF.

J is TRBJ1-4 and V is TRBV2; D is uncertain. Germline V gives CDR1 SNHLY, CDR2 FYNNEI. The CDR3 loop spans 14 amino acids. V lost 4 bases to trimming and J lost 4 bases, with 10 bases between them. CDR3 in amino acids: CASSGRVDNEKLFF. The CDR3 DNA reads TGTGCCAGCAGTGGCCGGGTGGATAATGAAAAACTGTTTTTT.

The CDR3 DNA is TGTGCCAGCAGCGTCCAGCCGGCGGGTGGCTACACCTTC. Translated, it gives CASSVQPAGGYTF. The V gene is TRBV25-1, the J gene TRBJ1-2; D uncertain. The CDR3 length is 13 residues. Germline V gene data show CDR1 as MGHDK and CDR2 as SYGVNS. V was pared by 6 bases and J by 7 bases, with 15 bases between.